Listed below are T cell receptor beta chains from one sample, sequenced in a study of human T cells and chemical hapten exposure. TCRdb itself ran the RACE reads through MiXCR, one entry per CDR3 protein. Found here are roughly 51,000 distinct CDR3 sequences, 9.5% to 10% of them singletons; the top ten hold around 10%. The material sequenced was whole blood, taken in connection with sensitization to the hapten diphenylcyclopropenone (DPC). These receptors originate from a man aged 35 to 55 with alopecia areata. Some clones in this sample may be carry-over from other donors' samples. Each CDR3 is given with its conserved first and last residue. Each record gives: J gene, D gene, V gene, CDR3 length, CDR3 protein. D genes are given only for firm matches.

>TRBJ2-2|-|TRBV12-3/TRBV12-4|14
CASSRLRGVGELFF
>TRBJ1-5|-|TRBV28|15
CASSLVGGLNQPQHF
>TRBJ1-2|-|TRBV28|13
CASSLRKEGGYTF
>TRBJ1-2|TRBD1|TRBV9|15
CASSVDGDRVRGYTF
>TRBJ1-1|TRBD1|TRBV28|15
CASSSYGTANTEAFF
>TRBJ1-5|TRBD1|TRBV7-9|15
CASSLEGAGIQPQHF
>TRBJ2-2|TRBD1|TRBV4-3|15
CASSRYRGSTGELFF
>TRBJ1-1|-|TRBV20-1|14
CSAPKPTGNTEAFF
>TRBJ1-6|-|TRBV7-9|16
CASSFGRSSYNSPLHF
>TRBJ2-3|TRBD1|TRBV2|14
CASSETGGPDTQYF